This T cell receptor (beta chain) was sequenced for a study of blood T cells in healthy people across ages. This CDR3 is 13 amino acids long. Germline assignment: CDR1 DFQATT and CDR2 SNEGSKA (reference sequence). Trimming left V 0 bases short and J 13 bases short, with 16 bases between. Using a J-beta primer mix together with a sample-barcoded 5' primer, a second PCR was run for about 7 to 12 cycles. A template-switch adaptor containing 12 random nucleotides labeled each cDNA molecule. MiXCR, applied by TCRdb to the 5' RACE reads, yields one record per CDR3 protein. The sample records 1.5 million to 2 million distinct CDR3 sequences, roughly 49% being singletons. To note about this clonotype: Its target is unknown.

Study-wide findings and caveats: Naive T cell percentage by flow cytometry tracked strongly with beta diversity. The lack of PBMC sorting stopped any conclusive naive versus antigen-experienced comparison. Per-million-T-cell TCR beta diversity fell roughly linearly with age.

The clonotype originates from a woman in her forties in good health. The chain couples TRBV20-1 to TRBJ2-4; D gene ambiguous. Material: blood. The CDR3 sequence: CSAREVSHNEQYF. In DNA, the CDR3 is TGCAGTGCTAGAGAGGTCAGTCACAATGAGCAGTACTTC.